The 14 T cell receptor beta chains below were found in one sample sequenced in a study of T-cell reconstitution after alpha-beta-depleted transplantation in children. Preparation of the TCRbeta library was carried out with unique molecular identifiers. Via MiXCR, TCRdb re-called the PCR reads, giving one row per CDR3 protein. In the table there are 250,000 to 400,000 distinct CDR3 sequences, around 25% of which are singletons. The starting material was PBMCs, mostly from graft donor cells, obtained 180 days after TCRalphabeta/CD19-depleted stem cell transplant. The source is a male patient younger than 18 who had a stem cell transplant for acute lymphoblastic leukemia, so the T cells may come from the graft donor.

The table lists this clonotype with a few counts. The V gene is TRBV12-3 or TRBV12-4, the J gene TRBJ2-1; TRBD2 aligns across 13 bases. This CDR3 has 16 residues. V shed 5 bases and J 8 bases; nucleotides not matched to a gene: 9. Written as DNA, the CDR3 is TGTGCCAGCAGTGGCGGGACTAGCGGGATGGGGGATGAGCAGTTCTTC. Translation gives CASSGGTSGMGDEQFF.

This clonotype was detected only a few times. The V gene is TRBV7-9, the J gene TRBJ2-7; D is possibly TRBD2 (5 bases). Germline CDR1 and CDR2: SEHNR and FQNEAQ (reference sequence). The CDR3 loop spans 17 amino acids. Trimming pared 5 bases from V and 7 bases from J, leaving 27 bases between. The CDR3: CASSPRRAGGPLGEQYF. The CDR3 region has the DNA TGTGCCAGCAGCCCTAGGCGGGCAGGTGGACCCTTGGGGGAGCAGTACTTC.

This clonotype was seen a handful of times. The genes are TRBV7-9 and TRBJ2-1; D unresolved. The V gene lost 11 bases and the J gene lost 0 bases, with 14 bases spanning the gap. This CDR3 is 14 amino acids long. Germline CDR1 is SEHNR and CDR2 is FQNEAQ (reference sequence). Here the CDR3 reads CAAAAASSYNEQFF. The CDR3 DNA reads as TGTGCCGCGGCCGCTGCCTCCTCCTACAATGAGCAGTTCTTC. The full variable domain, its missing parts supplied by reference TRBV7-9 and TRBJ2-1, is DTGVSQNPRHKITKRGQNVTFRCDPISEHNRLYWYRQTLGQGPEFLTYFQNEAQLEKSRLLSDRFSAERPKGSFSTLEIQRTEQGDSAMYLCAAAAASSYNEQFFGPGTRLTVL.

This clonotype was observed a few times. The CDR3 loop is CASSRSLAGVTGELFF. In nucleotides, the CDR3 is TGCGCCAGCAGCCGATCATTAGCGGGAGTCACCGGGGAGCTGTTTTTT. This rearrangement joins TRBV5-1 to TRBJ2-2, with 9 positions matching TRBD2. From germline, CDR1 is SGHRS and CDR2 YFSETQ. There are 16 residues in the CDR3. V dropped 4 bases and J dropped 4; count of bases not matched to a gene: 8.

This clonotype showed up just a few times. The chain links TRBV6-5 to TRBJ2-7, with 13 bases lining up with TRBD2. The CDR3 sequence is 17 residues long. V trimming: 2 bases; J trimming: 3 bases; junction bases outside the gene matches: 7. Per germline, CDR1 MNHEY and CDR2 SVGAGI. DNA for the CDR3: TGTGCCAGCAGTTACCTGGGACTAGCGGGAATGGTCTACGAGCAGTACTTC. This codes for CASSYLGLAGMVYEQYF.

This clonotype was seen more than once but under ten times. This chain joins TRBV5-1 and TRBJ1-2, with D unresolved. The CDR3 loop spans 16 amino acids. Germline-derived CDR1 and CDR2 are SGHRS and YFSETQ. The V end lost 0 bases, the J end lost 4 bases, and 16 bases lay between the germline ends. The CDR3 is CASSLEVGGRLYGYTF. CDR3 DNA: TGCGCCAGCAGCTTGGAAGTAGGTGGTCGGCTCTATGGCTACACCTTC.

This clonotype was seen only a few times. The CDR3 nucleotides are TGTGCCAGCAGCCGGGCCCCAATCTACGAGCAGTACTTC. Translated: CASSRAPIYEQYF. The chain combines TRBV3-1 with TRBJ2-7; D gene ambiguous. CDR1 and CDR2 (germline): LGHDT, YNNKEL (reference sequence). This CDR3 has 13 amino acids. Trimming pared 4 bases from V and 3 bases from J, leaving 10 bases between.

CDR3 sequence: CASSQDPVWGETQYF. Here the CDR3 DNA reads TGCGCCAGCAGCCAAGATCCCGTTTGGGGGGAGACCCAGTACTTC. This chain uses TRBV4-1 with TRBJ2-5; D tentatively fits TRBD1 or TRBD2 (5 bases each). CDR3 size: 15 residues. V lost 0 bases and J lost 5, with 13 bases in between. Germline V gives CDR1 MGHRA, CDR2 YSYEKL.

This chain links TRBV15 with TRBJ2-1, with TRBD1 identical over 8 bases. The CDR3 contains 15 residues. Trimming removed 3 bases from V and 7 bases from J; junction bases left unmatched: 8. CDR1 LNHNV and CDR2 YYDKDF come from the germline V gene (reference sequence). CDR3 sequence reads: CATSSGAGGWNEQFF. The CDR3 nucleotides read TGTGCCACCAGCAGCGGGGCAGGGGGCTGGAATGAGCAGTTCTTC.

Here the CDR3 reads CASSPWTSGSSYEQYF. For the CDR3, the DNA is TGTGCCAGCAGTCCCTGGACTAGCGGGAGTTCCTACGAGCAGTACTTC. The chain joins TRBV28 to TRBJ2-7; 13 bases fit TRBD2. Germline loops: CDR1 MDHEN, CDR2 SYDVKM. Losses at the gene ends were 5 bases for V and 1 base for J; bases not matched to a gene: 5. The CDR3 is 16 amino acids. Looking up the rest from reference TRBV28 and TRBJ2-7 gives the full variable domain: DVKVTQSSRYLVKRTGEKVFLECVQDMDHENMFWYRQDPGLGLRLIYFSYDVKMKEKGDIPEGYSVSREKKERFSLILESASTNQTSMYLCASSPWTSGSSYEQYFGPGTRLTVT.

The genes are TRBV5-6 and TRBJ2-7; TRBD1 aligns across 11 bases. V shed 7 bases and J 1 base; nucleotides not matched to a gene: 13. Germline lookup yields CDR1 SGHDT and CDR2 YYEEEE. The CDR3 sequence is 17 residues long. CDR3 bases: TGTGCCAGCTCCGGGACAGGGGGACGGGAAAGTTCCTACGAGCAGTACTTC. The encoded protein is CASSGTGGRESSYEQYF. Combining the CDR3 with reference TRBV5-6 and TRBJ2-7 gives the whole variable domain DAGVTQSPTHLIKTRGQQVTLRCSPKSGHDTVSWYQQALGQGPQFIFQYYEEEERQRGNFPDRFSGHQFPNYSSELNVNALLLGDSALYLCASSGTGGRESSYEQYFGPGTRLTVT.

This sequence joins TRBV24-1 and TRBJ2-1; 11 bases are a match to TRBD2. The trim removed 0 bases at V and 9 bases at J, leaving 6 bases unmatched. The CDR3 has 16 amino acids. Per the germline V gene, CDR1 is KGHDR and CDR2 is SFDVKD. The CDR3 protein is CATSDLGASGRIEQFF. CDR3 DNA sequence: TGTGCCACCAGTGATTTGGGGGCTAGCGGGAGGATTGAGCAGTTCTTC.

The V gene is TRBV12-3 or TRBV12-4, the J gene TRBJ2-1, with D perhaps matching TRBD2 (5 bases). The CDR3 runs to 13 residues. V was clipped by 6 bases and J by 7 bases, with 13 bases between them. The CDR3 is CASRLDSPNEQFF. The CDR3 coding sequence is TGTGCCAGCAGGTTGGACTCCCCGAATGAGCAGTTCTTC.

The table lists this clonotype with a few counts. This chain joins TRBV4-1 and TRBJ2-2, with 10 bases aligning to TRBD2. The CDR3 covers 17 residues. J lost 7 bases, V lost 3 bases, and 11 bases had no gene match. From germline, CDR1 is MGHRA and CDR2 YSYEKL. The CDR3, as DNA: TGCGCCAGCAGCCAGGATCTCCTAGCGGGAGTGCACGGGGAGCTGTTTTTT. Translation gives CASSQDLLAGVHGELFF.